This T cell receptor beta chain was identified during a study of prognosis after radiotherapy for stage I lung cancer. Study-wide context: No patients got concurrent therapy with stereotactic body radiotherapy.

CDR3 length equals 13 residues. The J segment lost 3 bases and the V segment lost 6 bases, leaving 2 bases of the junction unmatched. The germline V gene encodes CDR1 DFQATT and CDR2 SNEGSKA (reference sequence). The TCR beta CDR3 region was amplified from genomic DNA, with two rounds of multiplex PCR being used for the amplification. Primers specific to each TRBV and TRBJ gene drove first-round PCR. Primers of the universal type were employed in the second round of PCR. TCRdb fed the multiplex PCR reads into MiXCR, producing one record per CDR3 protein. The data hold about 36,000 distinct CDR3 sequences, with less than 40% observed a single time.

The sequencing used PBMCs, collected before or after stereotactic body radiation therapy (not recorded which). The V and J genes are TRBV20-1 and TRBJ2-7, with 13 positions matching TRBD2. The source is a donor aged 50 or older with non-small cell lung cancer. DNA for the CDR3: TGCAGTGCAAGGACTAGCGGGGGCTACGAGCAGTACTTC. Amino acids: CSARTSGGYEQYF.